This TCR beta chain comes out of a study of T-cell memory formation after mild COVID-19 (dated by TCRdb to the early 2020s). About the full investigation: TCR sequence clusters from the two donors were largely donor specific. In a couple of donors, T-cell clones that expanded and contracted after mild COVID-19 were tracked by sequencing TCRalpha and TCRbeta repertoires over time. The cohort was made up of two young adult volunteers, one female and one male, who were previously healthy.

Ficoll-Paque density gradient centrifugation was the method used to isolate PBMCs. This clonotype occurred many times. This receptor's antigen is unknown. No per-base quality is available; no much larger clone lies one base away. Sequencer: Illumina NovaSeq 6000. Using 5'RACE with constant-segment primers, TCRalpha and TCRbeta cDNA libraries were constructed, with sample barcodes and unique molecular identifiers added in the process. Trizol reagent was used to extract RNA from every sample. Libraries were amplified in two PCR steps, with a second sample barcode and Illumina TruSeq adapters added in the second step. The libraries were sequenced on an Illumina NovaSeq using 2 x 150 bp paired-end reads. Under the source paper's analysis protocol: Reads were demultiplexed and collapsed into UMI-guided consensus sequences with migec v1.2.7. Using mixcr v2.1.11, the UMI consensuses were aligned to TRA and TRB V and J templates and assembled into clonotypes. A clonotype was counted as expanded or contracted only if both edgeR and NoisET called the change significant, with noise models trained on biological replicates. For edgeR calls, the cutoffs were a false discovery rate-adjusted p below 0.01 and a log2 fold-change threshold of 1. As an exploratory analysis of dynamics, PCA with hierarchical clustering was applied to max-normalized trajectories of the 1000 most abundant clonotypes. The CD4 or CD8 phenotype of responding clones was assigned using the separately sequenced CD4+ and CD8+ repertoires. TCRdb itself trimmed the public reads at Q25 with fastp, ran MiXCR and retained productive beta chains. Entries that share a CDR3 protein sequence are merged under the most common genes and DNA. V and J calls and clone size were set by TCRdb, not the authors. This sample lists roughly 600,000 distinct CDR3 sequences; approximately 19% were detected once. Of the sample, more than 10% is held by the ten largest clones.

Here is what the overall study found, with its caveats: Some responding clones were detected in pre-infection memory, which suggested that pre-existing cross-reactive memory T cells had joined the SARS-CoV-2 response. The study covered only a couple of mild cases, and larger cohorts including severe cases with pre-infection samples were considered necessary. Clones that contracted from day 15 to 85 showed balanced CD4/CD8 phenotypes, whereas a second wave of clones that expanded from day 15 to 37 leaned towards CD4+. Whether the second-wave clones peaking on day 37 were SARS-CoV-2 specific was not confirmed. Contracting CD4+ clones were located mainly in the CM and EM memory subsets, whereas CD8+ clones were found to be enriched in EMRA.

The cysteine opens and the phenylalanine closes a CDR3 of 15 amino acids. CDR3 DNA only is kept here, 45 bases in frame from base 1. CDR1 and CDR2 were assigned from the germline V gene (reference sequence) as LGHDT and YNNKEL. Cut back by 2 bases and 2 bases, the V and J ends lie 13 bases apart. The TCR comes from an adult woman who had mild COVID-19 (a few samples of this study predate the infection). The sample titles of this study are shuffled in the database, so cell type and time point are left out; the donor was told from shared clones. The specimen sequenced was PBMCs or a T cell subset sorted from them (not recorded which). The receptor chain draws on TRBV3-1 and TRBJ2-7, with a tentative D gene TRBD2 over 6 matching bases. In nucleotide form, the sequence is TGTGCCAGCAGCCAACCTGGGCGGGGAGCCTACGAGCAGTACTTC. It specifies CASSQPGRGAYEQYF.